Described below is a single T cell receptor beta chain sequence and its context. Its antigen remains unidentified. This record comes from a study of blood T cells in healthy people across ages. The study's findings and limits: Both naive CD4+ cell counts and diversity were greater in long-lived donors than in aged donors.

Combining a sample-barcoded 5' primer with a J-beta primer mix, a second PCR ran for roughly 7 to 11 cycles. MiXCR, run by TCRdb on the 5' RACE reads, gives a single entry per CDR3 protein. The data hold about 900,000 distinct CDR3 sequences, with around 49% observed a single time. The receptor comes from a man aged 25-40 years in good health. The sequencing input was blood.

CDR3 in amino acids: CASSVTLGQFF. The CDR3 nucleotides read TGTGCCAGCAGCGTTACCCTAGGGCAGTTCTTC. The chain recombines TRBV11-2 with TRBJ2-1, with unresolved D. CDR1 and CDR2 from the germline V gene are SGHAT and FQNNGV. The germline V and J ends were trimmed by 5 bases and 12 bases, with 11 bases remaining between them. This CDR3 spans 11 amino acids. Complete variable domain (other parts from reference TRBV11-2 and TRBJ2-1): EAGVAQSPRYKIIEKRQSVAFWCNPISGHATLYWYQQILGQGPKLLIQFQNNGVVDDSQLPKDRFSAERLKGVDSTLKIQPAKLEDSAVYLCASSVTLGQFFGPGTRLTVL.